This T cell receptor (beta chain) derives from a study of control samples from healthy donors and cancer patients. Libraries were prepared by immunoSEQ multiplex PCR; TCRdb keeps only in-frame clonotypes and omits some of them. Here the sample spans some 120,000 clones, around 90% being singletons. The sequence came from a man younger than 35 in good health. Sequenced material: blood.

As DNA, the CDR3 is TGTGCCAGCAGCCTGAGTCAGGGGCCCGCTCAACGCTACACCTTC. It codes for CASSLSQGPAQRYTF. The rearrangement uses TRBV5-4 and TRBJ1-2, with D possibly being TRBD1 (6 bases). This CDR3 has 15 residues. In germline, CDR1 is SGHNT, CDR2 YYREEE (reference sequence). The V and J ends lost 4 bases and 9 bases respectively, with 22 bases between them.